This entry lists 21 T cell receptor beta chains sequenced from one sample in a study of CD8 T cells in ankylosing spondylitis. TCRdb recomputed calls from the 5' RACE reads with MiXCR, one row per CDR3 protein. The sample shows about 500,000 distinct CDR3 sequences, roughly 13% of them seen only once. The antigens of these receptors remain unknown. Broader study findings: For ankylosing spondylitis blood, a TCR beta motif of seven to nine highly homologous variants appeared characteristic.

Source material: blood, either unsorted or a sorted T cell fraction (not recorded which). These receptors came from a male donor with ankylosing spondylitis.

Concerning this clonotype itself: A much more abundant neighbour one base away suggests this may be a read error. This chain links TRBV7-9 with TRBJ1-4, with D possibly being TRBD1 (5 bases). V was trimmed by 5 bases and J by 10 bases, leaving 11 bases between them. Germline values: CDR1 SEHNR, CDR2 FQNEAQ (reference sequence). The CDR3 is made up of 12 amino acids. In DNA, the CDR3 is TGTGCCAGCAGCAGGGACCATGGAAAACTGTTTTTT. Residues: CASSRDHGKLFF.

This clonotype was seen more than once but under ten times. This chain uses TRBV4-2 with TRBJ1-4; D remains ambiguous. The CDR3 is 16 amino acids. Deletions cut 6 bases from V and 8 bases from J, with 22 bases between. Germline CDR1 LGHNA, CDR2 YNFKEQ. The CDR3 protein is CASRTTWEASDEKLFF. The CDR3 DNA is TGTGCCAGCAGAACTACCTGGGAGGCCTCGGACGAAAAACTGTTTTTT.

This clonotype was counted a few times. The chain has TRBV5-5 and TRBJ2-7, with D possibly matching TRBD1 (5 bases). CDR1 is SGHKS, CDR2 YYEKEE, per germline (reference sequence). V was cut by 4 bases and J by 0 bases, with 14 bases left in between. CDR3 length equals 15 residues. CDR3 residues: CASSPPGMSSYEQYF. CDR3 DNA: TGTGCCAGCAGCCCACCAGGGATGAGCTCCTACGAGCAGTACTTC.

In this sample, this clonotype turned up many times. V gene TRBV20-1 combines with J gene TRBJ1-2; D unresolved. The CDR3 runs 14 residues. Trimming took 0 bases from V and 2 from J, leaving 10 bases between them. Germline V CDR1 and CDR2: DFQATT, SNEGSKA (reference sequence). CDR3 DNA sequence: TGCAGTGCTAGAGACTCCCGGATCAACTATGGCTACACCTTC. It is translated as CSARDSRINYGYTF.

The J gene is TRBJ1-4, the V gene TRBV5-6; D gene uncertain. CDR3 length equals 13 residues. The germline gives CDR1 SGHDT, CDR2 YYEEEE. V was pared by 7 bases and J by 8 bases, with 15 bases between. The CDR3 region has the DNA TGTGCCAGCGGCCTCGGGATAACCGAAAAACTGTTTTTT. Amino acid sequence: CASGLGITEKLFF.

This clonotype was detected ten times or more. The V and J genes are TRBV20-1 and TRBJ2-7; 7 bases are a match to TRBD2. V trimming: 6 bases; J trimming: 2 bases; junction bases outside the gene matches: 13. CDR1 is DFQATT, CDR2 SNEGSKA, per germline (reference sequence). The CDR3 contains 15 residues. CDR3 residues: CSAQLLTGGTYEQYF. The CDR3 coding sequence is TGCAGTGCCCAACTCCTGACGGGAGGAACCTACGAGCAGTACTTC.

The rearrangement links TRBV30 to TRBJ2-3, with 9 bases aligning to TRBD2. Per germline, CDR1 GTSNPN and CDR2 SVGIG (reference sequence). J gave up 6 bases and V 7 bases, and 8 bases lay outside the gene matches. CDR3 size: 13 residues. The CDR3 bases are TGTGCCTTTTCGGGACTAGCTTTTGATACGCAGTATTTT. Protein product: CAFSGLAFDTQYF.

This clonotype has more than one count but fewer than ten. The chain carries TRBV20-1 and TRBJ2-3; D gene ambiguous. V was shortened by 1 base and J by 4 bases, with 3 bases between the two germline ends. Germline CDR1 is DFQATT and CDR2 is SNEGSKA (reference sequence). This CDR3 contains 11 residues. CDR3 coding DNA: TGCAGTGCTAGAGTGTCAGATACGCAGTATTTT. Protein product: CSARVSDTQYF.

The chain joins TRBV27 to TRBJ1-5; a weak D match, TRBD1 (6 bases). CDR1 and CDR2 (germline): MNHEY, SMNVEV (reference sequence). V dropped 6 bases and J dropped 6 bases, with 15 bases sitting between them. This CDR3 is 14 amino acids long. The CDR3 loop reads CASRLTGFGQPQHF. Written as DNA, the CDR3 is TGTGCCAGCAGGCTAACAGGGTTTGGTCAGCCCCAGCATTTT.

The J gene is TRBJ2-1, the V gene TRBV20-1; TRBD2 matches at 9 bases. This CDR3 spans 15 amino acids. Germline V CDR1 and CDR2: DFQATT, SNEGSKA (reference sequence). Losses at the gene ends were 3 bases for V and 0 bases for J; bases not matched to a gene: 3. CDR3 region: CSARFSGSSYNEQFF. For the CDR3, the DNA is TGCAGTGCTAGGTTTAGCGGGAGCTCCTACAATGAGCAGTTCTTC.

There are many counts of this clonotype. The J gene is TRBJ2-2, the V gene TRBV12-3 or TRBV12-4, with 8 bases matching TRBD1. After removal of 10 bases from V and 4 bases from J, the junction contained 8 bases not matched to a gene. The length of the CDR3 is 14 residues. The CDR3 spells CATKGDRGTGELFF. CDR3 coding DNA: TGTGCCACGAAAGGAGACAGGGGCACCGGGGAGCTGTTTTTT.

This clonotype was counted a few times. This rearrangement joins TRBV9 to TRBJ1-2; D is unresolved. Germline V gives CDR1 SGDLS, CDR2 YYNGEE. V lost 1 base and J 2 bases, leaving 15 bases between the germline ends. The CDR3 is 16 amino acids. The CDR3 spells CASSVTPGSGNYGYTF. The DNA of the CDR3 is TGTGCCAGCAGCGTAACCCCCGGCAGCGGGAACTATGGCTACACCTTC.

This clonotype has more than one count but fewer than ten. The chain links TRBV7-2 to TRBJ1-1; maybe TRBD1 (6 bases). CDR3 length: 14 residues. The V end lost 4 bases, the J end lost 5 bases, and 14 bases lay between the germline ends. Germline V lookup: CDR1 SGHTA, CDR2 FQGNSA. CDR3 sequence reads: CASSSTGWMTEAFF. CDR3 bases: TGTGCCAGCAGCTCGACAGGATGGATGACTGAAGCTTTCTTT.

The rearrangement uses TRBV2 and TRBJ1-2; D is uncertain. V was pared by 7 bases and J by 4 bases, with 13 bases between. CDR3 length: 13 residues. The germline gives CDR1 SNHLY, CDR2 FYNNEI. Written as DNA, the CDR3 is TGTGCCAGCAACCAACGAGGAGCCTATGGCTACACCTTC. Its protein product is CASNQRGAYGYTF.

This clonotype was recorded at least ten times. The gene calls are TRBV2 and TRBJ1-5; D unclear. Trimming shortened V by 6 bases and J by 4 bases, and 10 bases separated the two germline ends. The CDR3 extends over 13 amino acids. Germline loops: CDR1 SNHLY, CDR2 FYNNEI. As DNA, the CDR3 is TGTGCCAGCAGCGAACTGGGGAATCAGCCCCAGCATTTT. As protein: CASSELGNQPQHF.

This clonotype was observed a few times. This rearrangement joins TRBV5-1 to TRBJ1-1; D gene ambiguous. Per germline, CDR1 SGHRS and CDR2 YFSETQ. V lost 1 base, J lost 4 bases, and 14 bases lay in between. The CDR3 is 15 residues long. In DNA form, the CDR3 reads TGCGCCAGCAGCTTGATTGCGGCCGCGGGCACTGAAGCTTTCTTT. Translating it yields CASSLIAAAGTEAFF. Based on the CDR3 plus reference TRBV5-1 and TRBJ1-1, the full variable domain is KAGVTQTPRYLIKTRGQQVTLSCSPISGHRSVSWYQQTPGQGLQFLFEYFSETQRNKGNFPGRFSGRQFSNSRSEMNVSTLELGDSALYLCASSLIAAAGTEAFFGQGTRLTVV.

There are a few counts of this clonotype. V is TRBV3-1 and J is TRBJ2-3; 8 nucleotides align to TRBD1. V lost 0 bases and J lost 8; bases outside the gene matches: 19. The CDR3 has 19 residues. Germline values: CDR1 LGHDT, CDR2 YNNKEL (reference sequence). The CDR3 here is CASSQEGGRGPLAPVTQYF. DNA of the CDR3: TGTGCCAGCAGCCAAGAGGGGGGCAGGGGGCCGCTAGCCCCAGTTACGCAGTATTTT.

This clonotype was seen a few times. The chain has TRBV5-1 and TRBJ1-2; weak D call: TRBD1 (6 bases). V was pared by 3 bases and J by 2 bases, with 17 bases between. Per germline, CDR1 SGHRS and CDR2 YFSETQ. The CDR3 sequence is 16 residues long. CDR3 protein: CASSSDTGTVNYGYTF. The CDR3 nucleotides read TGCGCCAGCAGCTCTGATACAGGGACGGTGAACTATGGCTACACCTTC.

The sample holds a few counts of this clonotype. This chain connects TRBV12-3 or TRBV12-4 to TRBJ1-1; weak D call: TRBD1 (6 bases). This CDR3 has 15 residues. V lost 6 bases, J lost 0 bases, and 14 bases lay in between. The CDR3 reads CASSTGKFMNTEAFF. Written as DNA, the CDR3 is TGTGCCAGCAGCACAGGGAAGTTCATGAACACTGAAGCTTTCTTT.

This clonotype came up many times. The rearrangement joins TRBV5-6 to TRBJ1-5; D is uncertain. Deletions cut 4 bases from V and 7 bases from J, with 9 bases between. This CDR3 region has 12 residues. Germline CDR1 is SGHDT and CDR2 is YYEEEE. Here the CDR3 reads CASSTEDQPQHF. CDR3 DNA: TGTGCCAGCAGCACTGAAGACCAGCCCCAGCATTTT.

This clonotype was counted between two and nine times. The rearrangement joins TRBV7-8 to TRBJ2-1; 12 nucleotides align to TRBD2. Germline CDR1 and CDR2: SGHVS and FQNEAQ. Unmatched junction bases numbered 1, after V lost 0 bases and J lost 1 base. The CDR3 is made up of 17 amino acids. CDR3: CASSLAGTSGSYNEQFF. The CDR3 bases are TGTGCCAGCAGCTTAGCGGGGACTAGCGGGTCCTACAATGAGCAGTTCTTC.